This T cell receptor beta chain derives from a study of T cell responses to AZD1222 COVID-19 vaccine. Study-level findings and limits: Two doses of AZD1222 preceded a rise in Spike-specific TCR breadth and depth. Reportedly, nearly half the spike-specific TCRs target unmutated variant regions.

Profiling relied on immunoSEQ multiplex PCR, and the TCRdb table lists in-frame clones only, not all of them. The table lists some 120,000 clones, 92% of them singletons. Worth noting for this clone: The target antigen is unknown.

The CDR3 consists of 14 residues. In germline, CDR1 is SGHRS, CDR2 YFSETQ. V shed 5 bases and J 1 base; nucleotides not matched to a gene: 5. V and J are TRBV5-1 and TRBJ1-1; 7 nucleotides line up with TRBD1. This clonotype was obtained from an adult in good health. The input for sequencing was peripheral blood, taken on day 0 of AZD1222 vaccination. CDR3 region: CASSYDRANTEAFF. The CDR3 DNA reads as TGCGCCAGCAGTTACGACAGGGCGAACACTGAAGCTTTCTTT.